The 20 T cell receptor beta chains below all came from one sample that was sequenced in a study of cytomegalovirus exposure and HLA in healthy donors. The PCR made use of 60 Vbeta and 13 Jbeta primers. Using immunoSEQ multiplex PCR, the repertoire was profiled, and TCRdb retains in-frame clones only, with some absent. Of about 110,000 clones in the sample, over 70% were seen once. The sample taken for sequencing was PBMCs. Receptors were obtained from a middle-aged woman in good health and CMV-seropositive.

The gene calls are TRBV4-3 and TRBJ2-3; 7 positions match TRBD2. This CDR3 has 17 residues. The germline gives CDR1 LGHNA, CDR2 YSLEER. With V trimmed by 2 bases and J by 2 bases, 10 bases remained unmatched. The CDR3 protein is CASSQRLQRGNTDTQYF. For the CDR3, the DNA is TGCGCCAGCAGCCAAAGGCTCCAGCGGGGAAACACAGATACGCAGTATTTT.

A single count supports this clone. The chain is built from TRBV27 and TRBJ2-3; 9 positions match TRBD1. CDR1 is MNHEY and CDR2 is SMNVEV in the germline V gene (reference sequence). CDR3 length: 19 amino acids. With 5 bases clipped from V and 1 base from J, the junction kept 16 bases outside the gene matches. The CDR3 nucleotides are TGTGCCAGCAGTCTACAGGTCCCGGACAGGGGTAGTGGCACAGATACGCAGTATTTT. This sequence encodes CASSLQVPDRGSGTDTQYF.

This sequence joins TRBV6-4 and TRBJ2-7; TRBD2 aligns across 7 bases. The CDR3 runs 17 residues. After removal of 7 bases from V and 4 bases from J, the junction contained 19 bases not matched to a gene. In germline, CDR1 is MRHNA, CDR2 SNTAGT. CDR3 residues: CASTLFFKAGTRYEQYF. In DNA form, the CDR3 reads TGTGCCAGCACCCTTTTTTTTAAAGCGGGGACCCGTTACGAGCAGTACTTC.

This clone was seen a few times. The rearrangement uses TRBV15 and TRBJ2-7, with 7 bases matching TRBD1. Trimming at V came to 5 bases and at J to 3 bases, leaving 10 bases not matched to a gene. Looked up from germline, CDR1 is LNHNV and CDR2 is YYDKDF (reference sequence). This CDR3 comprises 15 residues. The CDR3 coding sequence is TGTGCCACCAGCGGGGCCGGGACAGCGTACTACGAGCAGTACTTC. It encodes CATSGAGTAYYEQYF.

The rearrangement joins TRBV6-5 to TRBJ2-7; maybe TRBD1 (7 bases). This CDR3 region has 14 residues. V gave up 4 bases and J gave up 3 bases, with 13 bases separating them. CDR1 and CDR2 (germline): MNHEY, SVGAGI. CDR3 DNA: TGTGCCAGCAGTTTCACAGGGGACTTCTACGAGCAGTACTTC. It specifies CASSFTGDFYEQYF.

The chain has TRBV4-1 and TRBJ2-1, with D maybe TRBD1 (5 bases). The CDR3 loop spans 19 amino acids. Germline V lookup: CDR1 MGHRA, CDR2 YSYEKL. With 1 base removed from V and 0 bases from J, the gap between germline ends came to 19 bases. For the CDR3, the DNA is TGCGCCAGCAGCCAAGTTGTGTTCAGGGTTGTAAGCTCCTACAATGAGCAGTTCTTC. It translates to CASSQVVFRVVSSYNEQFF.

The gene calls are TRBV19 and TRBJ2-3; a weak D match, TRBD2 (5 bases). V lost 5 bases and J lost 6, with 12 bases in between. The CDR3 covers 13 residues. CDR1 is LNHDA, CDR2 SQIVND, per germline (reference sequence). The CDR3 spells CASSRGVEDTQYF. The CDR3 region has the DNA TGTGCCAGTAGTCGGGGAGTAGAGGATACGCAGTATTTT.

In nucleotides, the CDR3 is TGTGCCAGCCTTATTACGGGGGGCACTGAAGCTTTCTTT. This sequence encodes CASLITGGTEAFF. The chain is built from TRBV2 and TRBJ1-1; tentatively, D is TRBD1 (5 bases). The CDR3 consists of 13 residues. Germline assignment: CDR1 SNHLY and CDR2 FYNNEI. The germline V and J ends were trimmed by 8 bases and 4 bases, with 14 bases remaining between them. The entire variable domain, with the rest obtained from reference TRBV2 and TRBJ1-1, is as follows: EPEVTQTPSHQVTQMGQEVILRCVPISNHLYFYWYRQILGQKVEFLVSFYNNEISEKSEIFDDQFSVERPDGSNFTLKIRSTKLEDSAMYFCASLITGGTEAFFGQGTRLTVV.

This clone was seen only a few times. The chain combines TRBV4-3 with TRBJ1-2; D is unclear. CDR1 and CDR2 from the germline V gene are LGHNA and YSLEER. Trimming removed 4 bases at V and 7 bases at J, with 13 bases between. The CDR3 spans 13 residues. In nucleotides, the CDR3 is TGCGCCAGCAGCCCCGATAGCAAGGCTGGCTACACCTTC. Translation gives CASSPDSKAGYTF.

This chain connects TRBV5-6 to TRBJ2-7; possible D gene TRBD1, 5 bases. V lost 3 bases and J lost 5, with 21 bases in between. The CDR3 loop spans 16 amino acids. Germline values: CDR1 SGHDT, CDR2 YYEEEE. In DNA, the CDR3 is TGTGCCAGCAGCTCGAAGCCAGGGCAAGCTCGCCACGAGCAGTACTTC. Residues: CASSSKPGQARHEQYF.

The chain carries TRBV19 and TRBJ1-5; D may be TRBD1 (5 bases). CDR3 length: 15 amino acids. V lost 4 bases, J lost 2 bases, and 12 bases lay in between. Germline V gene lookup returns CDR1 LNHDA and CDR2 SQIVND (reference sequence). CDR3 sequence: CASSTTATGNQPQHF. The CDR3 bases are TGTGCCAGTAGTACGACAGCGACGGGCAATCAGCCCCAGCATTTT.

The chain is built from TRBV6-5 and TRBJ2-7, with 9 bases matching TRBD1. Germline V lookup: CDR1 MNHEY, CDR2 SVGAGI. The CDR3 covers 14 residues. V was pared by 5 bases and J by 1 base, with 3 bases of the junction left unmatched. The CDR3 nucleotides read TGTGCCAGCAGTGCCGGGACAGGGTCCTACGAGCAGTACTTC. Residues: CASSAGTGSYEQYF.

The chain has TRBV5-1 and TRBJ2-1; maybe TRBD1 (5 bases). Germline-derived CDR1 and CDR2 are SGHRS and YFSETQ. V shed 7 bases and J shed 5 bases, with 13 bases lying between them. This CDR3 has 13 residues. The CDR3 nucleotides read TGCGCCAGCGGCAGGGCCCGCAACAATGAGCAGTTCTTC. This gives the protein CASGRARNNEQFF.

The chain couples TRBV9 to TRBJ2-3, with TRBD2 as a possible D gene (5 bases). CDR1 and CDR2 (germline): SGDLS, YYNGEE. The CDR3 totals 16 residues. Trimming took off 0 bases at V and 5 bases at J, with 16 bases between the two ends. Here the CDR3 reads CASSVAPSGAGDTQYF. CDR3 nucleotides: TGTGCCAGCAGCGTAGCCCCCTCAGGTGCGGGAGATACGCAGTATTTT.

This clone was found a few times. The chain joins TRBV27 to TRBJ1-2; D is possibly TRBD1 (5 bases). Germline CDR1 and CDR2: MNHEY and SMNVEV (reference sequence). V was clipped by 7 bases and J by 5 bases, with 23 bases between them. This CDR3 is 16 amino acids long. In DNA form, the CDR3 reads TGTGCCAGCACCAAAGGTTCGGGGGTAAATTGGTATGGCTACACCTTC. Its protein product is CASTKGSGVNWYGYTF.

This clone was recorded a few times. The chain is built from TRBV18 and TRBJ1-2; 10 nucleotides align to TRBD1. Per the germline V gene, CDR1 is KGHSH and CDR2 is LQKENI. The CDR3 is made up of 18 amino acids. J gave up 3 bases and V 3 bases, and 13 bases lay outside the gene matches. The CDR3 bases are TGTGCCAGCTCACCCGAGTGGGACAGGGGTGACTCCGACTATGGCTACACCTTC. Translation gives CASSPEWDRGDSDYGYTF.

The chain combines TRBV25-1 with TRBJ1-2; TRBD1 might be the D (5 bases). The germline V gene encodes CDR1 MGHDK and CDR2 SYGVNS. The CDR3 has 15 amino acids. Trimming removed 0 bases from V and 6 bases from J, with 14 bases in between. The CDR3 DNA reads as TGTGCCAGCAGTGAATATATTAAGGGGAACAATGGCTACACCTTC. Residues: CASSEYIKGNNGYTF.

The chain recombines TRBV5-1 with TRBJ1-1; 7 bases fit TRBD1. The V gene end was trimmed by 2 bases and the J gene end by 4 bases; junction bases not matched to a gene: 5. Germline V gene lookup returns CDR1 SGHRS and CDR2 YFSETQ. The CDR3 consists of 14 residues. CDR3 coding DNA: TGCGCCAGCAGCTTCGGAGGGGGCGTCACTGAAGCTTTCTTT. Translated: CASSFGGGVTEAFF.

This chain uses TRBV6-5 with TRBJ2-7, with 12 bases that match TRBD2. This CDR3 is 15 amino acids long. Per the germline V gene, CDR1 is MNHEY and CDR2 is SVGAGI. Trimming cost V 6 bases and J 3 bases; bases outside gene matches: 6. CDR3 DNA: TGTGCCAGCAGCCATCTAGCGGGGGGGCTCTACGAGCAGTACTTC. This translates into CASSHLAGGLYEQYF.

The chain combines TRBV11-1 with TRBJ1-1; TRBD1 is a possible D gene (5 bases). Germline V lookup: CDR1 SGHAT, CDR2 FQDESV (reference sequence). Trimming left V 5 bases short and J 1 base short, with 11 bases between. This CDR3 is 14 amino acids long. The CDR3 DNA is TGTGCCAGCAGCCCGACAGATACGAACACTGAAGCTTTCTTT. Amino acid sequence: CASSPTDTNTEAFF. Filled out from reference TRBV11-1 and TRBJ1-1, the complete variable domain reads EAEVAQSPRYKITEKSQAVAFWCDPISGHATLYWYRQILGQGPELLVQFQDESVVDDSQLPKDRFSAERLKGVDSTLKIQPAELGDSAMYLCASSPTDTNTEAFFGQGTRLTVV.